The rows below give T cell receptor beta chains drawn from one sample of a study of shared clonotypes between healthy human individuals. The repertoire was sequenced with immunoSEQ multiplex PCR; TCRdb's copy has only in-frame clones and lacks some. The sample records 2,500,000 or so clones, around 93% being singletons. The sequencing input was naive CD4+ T cells from PBMCs. The receptors were sampled from a man between 18 and 29 years old in good health. Some clones in this sample may be carry-over from other donors' samples. CDR3s include the opening cysteine and the closing phenylalanine or tryptophan. Fields, in order: V gene, J gene, clone size, D gene, CDR3 length, CDR3 protein, CDR3 DNA. The D gene is left open where the match is weak. Clone size is not always given. Where it is, it says once, few, many or a class for expanded clones.

V: TRBV5-4
J: TRBJ2-2
size: -
D: TRBD1
length: 17
CDR3: CASSTTSGTGAFGELFF
DNA: TGTGCCAGCAGCACAACCTCCGGGACAGGGGCCTTCGGGGAGCTGTTTTTT

V: TRBV6-5
J: TRBJ1-1
size: once
D: -
length: 15
CDR3: CASRPPDGRGTEAFF
DNA: TGTGCCAGCAGGCCCCCCGACGGCCGTGGCACTGAAGCTTTCTTT

V: TRBV2
J: TRBJ2-7
size: -
D: TRBD2
length: 14
CDR3: CASSDLAGPYEQYF
DNA: TGTGCCAGCAGTGATCTAGCGGGGCCCTACGAGCAGTACTTC

V: TRBV28
J: TRBJ2-1
size: -
D: -
length: 14
CDR3: CASGRRDNYNEQFF
DNA: TGTGCCAGCGGAAGGAGGGATAACTACAATGAGCAGTTCTTC

V: TRBV7-2
J: TRBJ2-1
size: -
D: -
length: 18
CDR3: CASSLLEARPNLYNEQFF
DNA: TGTGCCAGCAGCTTATTAGAGGCTAGGCCTAATCTTTACAATGAGCAGTTCTTC

V: TRBV11-2
J: TRBJ2-7
size: -
D: -
length: 13
CDR3: CASSLGLLYEQYF
DNA: TGTGCCAGCAGCCTGGGACTGCTCTACGAGCAGTACTTC

V: TRBV7-9
J: TRBJ1-5
size: once
D: -
length: 13
CDR3: CASSLGVNQPQHF
DNA: TGTGCCAGCAGCTTAGGGGTAAATCAGCCCCAGCATTTT

V: TRBV7-9
J: TRBJ2-7
size: -
D: TRBD1
length: 16
CDR3: CASSYRRSGQGDEQYF
DNA: TGTGCCAGCAGCTACCGAAGATCGGGACAGGGCGACGAGCAGTACTTC

V: TRBV7-5
J: TRBJ2-1
size: -
D: -
length: 16
CDR3: CARTTQSYGGNNEQFF
DNA: TGTGCCAGAACCACCCAGTCCTATGGGGGAAACAATGAGCAGTTCTTC

V: TRBV5-1
J: TRBJ2-5
size: -
D: -
length: 12
CDR3: CASSPEQETQYF
DNA: TGCGCCAGCAGCCCGGAGCAAGAGACCCAGTACTTC

V: TRBV6-6
J: TRBJ1-2
size: -
D: -
length: 14
CDR3: CASKEGFRNYGYTF
DNA: TGTGCCAGCAAGGAGGGTTTTCGCAACTATGGCTACACCTTC

V: TRBV28
J: TRBJ2-7
size: -
D: TRBD1
length: 16
CDR3: CASTNSGTGNSWEQYF
DNA: TGTGCCAGCACCAACTCCGGGACAGGTAACTCGTGGGAGCAGTACTTC

V: TRBV6-1
J: TRBJ1-4
size: -
D: -
length: 15
CDR3: CASSPWSALNEKLFF
DNA: TGTGCCAGCAGTCCCTGGTCAGCTCTTAATGAAAAACTGTTTTTT

V: TRBV18
J: TRBJ1-2
size: -
D: -
length: 15
CDR3: CASSPPGFLGYGYTF
DNA: TGTGCCAGCTCACCACCGGGCTTCCTTGGCTATGGCTACACCTTC

V: TRBV4-1
J: TRBJ1-2
size: -
D: TRBD1
length: 13
CDR3: CASSQQGAYGYTF
DNA: TGCGCCAGCAGCCAACAGGGGGCGTATGGCTACACCTTC

V: TRBV11-2
J: TRBJ2-7
size: -
D: TRBD1
length: 15
CDR3: CASSPRTGGPYEQYF
DNA: TGTGCCAGCAGCCCCCGGACAGGGGGCCCCTACGAGCAGTACTTC

V: TRBV5-1
J: TRBJ2-3
size: -
D: -
length: 14
CDR3: CASSVRGSTDTQYF
DNA: TGCGCCAGCAGCGTCAGGGGATCCACAGATACGCAGTATTTT

V: TRBV29-1
J: TRBJ1-2
size: -
D: -
length: 11
CDR3: CSVVRGYGYTF
DNA: TGCAGCGTTGTCAGGGGCTATGGCTACACCTTC

V: TRBV5-1
J: TRBJ1-4
size: -
D: -
length: 13
CDR3: CASRSGFNEKLFF
DNA: TGCGCCAGCAGATCTGGGTTTAATGAAAAACTGTTTTTT

V: TRBV2
J: TRBJ2-5
size: -
D: -
length: 14
CDR3: CASFRIQGRETQYF
DNA: TGTGCCAGCTTCCGTATACAGGGCCGGGAGACCCAGTACTTC

V: TRBV28
J: TRBJ2-2
size: -
D: TRBD1
length: 15
CDR3: CASTPGQVNTGELFF
DNA: TGTGCCAGCACTCCGGGACAGGTGAACACCGGGGAGCTGTTTTTT

V: TRBV7-2
J: TRBJ2-1
size: -
D: -
length: 14
CDR3: CASSLAWSANEQFF
DNA: TGTGCCAGCAGCTTAGCTTGGAGTGCGAATGAGCAGTTCTTC

V: TRBV6-5
J: TRBJ1-1
size: -
D: -
length: 14
CDR3: CASSPGGRNTEAFF
DNA: TGTGCCAGCAGTCCCGGGGGAAGGAACACTGAAGCTTTCTTT